Sequencing of this TCR beta chain was carried out in a study of beta chain features in type 1 diabetes. Unmatched junction bases numbered 9, after V lost 7 bases and J lost 10 bases. Germline values: CDR1 SNHLY, CDR2 FYNNEI. The CDR3 sequence is 12 residues long. Study findings and constraints: Researchers cautioned that cDNA sequencing could over-represent cells with high TCR expression. More deletions and fewer insertions at VDJ junctions were found in patients with type 1 diabetes.

This clone was counted between two and nine times. Antigen specificity is unknown. Every bit of the isolated RNA underwent reverse transcription, so sequencing read expressed TCRB transcripts. The repertoire was sequenced with immunoSEQ multiplex PCR; TCRdb's copy has only in-frame clones and lacks some. In the table there are some 900,000 clones, roughly a sixth of which are singletons. The J gene is TRBJ2-5, the V gene TRBV2, with 7 bases lining up with TRBD2. Sequencing was performed on naive CD4+ T cells from blood. The receptor was derived from a woman aged 18 to 35 in good health. CDR3 loop: CASTTSGGLQYF. The CDR3 DNA reads as TGTGCCAGCACCACCTCGGGAGGTCTCCAGTACTTC.